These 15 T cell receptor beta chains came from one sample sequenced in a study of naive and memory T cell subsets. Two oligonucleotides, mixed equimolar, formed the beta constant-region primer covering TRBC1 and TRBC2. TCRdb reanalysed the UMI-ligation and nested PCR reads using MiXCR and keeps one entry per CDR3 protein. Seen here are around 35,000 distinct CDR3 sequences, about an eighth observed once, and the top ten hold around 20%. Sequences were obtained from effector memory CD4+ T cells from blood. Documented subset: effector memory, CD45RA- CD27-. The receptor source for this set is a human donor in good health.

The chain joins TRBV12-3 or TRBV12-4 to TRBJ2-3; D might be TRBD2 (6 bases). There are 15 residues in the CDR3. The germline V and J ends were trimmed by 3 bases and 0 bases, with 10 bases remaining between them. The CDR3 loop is CASSFEGTSTDTQYF. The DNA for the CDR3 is TGTGCCAGCAGTTTTGAGGGGACTAGCACAGATACGCAGTATTTT.

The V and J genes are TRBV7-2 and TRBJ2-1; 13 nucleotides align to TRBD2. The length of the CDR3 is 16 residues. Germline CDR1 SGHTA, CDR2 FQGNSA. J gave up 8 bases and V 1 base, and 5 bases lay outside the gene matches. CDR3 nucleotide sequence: TGTGCCAGCAGCTTAGGGGGACTAGCGGGACTGGATGAGCAGTTCTTC. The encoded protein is CASSLGGLAGLDEQFF. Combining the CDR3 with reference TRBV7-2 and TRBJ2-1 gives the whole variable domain GAGVSQSPSNKVTEKGKDVELRCDPISGHTALYWYRQSLGQGLEFLIYFQGNSAPDKSGLPSDRFSAERTGGSVSTLTIQRTQQEDSAVYLCASSLGGLAGLDEQFFGPGTRLTVL.

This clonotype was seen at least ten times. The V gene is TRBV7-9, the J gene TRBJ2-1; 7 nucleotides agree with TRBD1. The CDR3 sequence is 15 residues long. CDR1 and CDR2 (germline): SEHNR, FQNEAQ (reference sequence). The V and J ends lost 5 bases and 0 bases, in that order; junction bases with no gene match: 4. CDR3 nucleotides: TGTGCCAGCAGCCCTAGACAGGGCTCCTACAATGAGCAGTTCTTC. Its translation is CASSPRQGSYNEQFF. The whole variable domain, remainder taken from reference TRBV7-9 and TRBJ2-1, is DTGVSQNPRHKITKRGQNVTFRCDPISEHNRLYWYRQTLGQGPEFLTYFQNEAQLEKSRLLSDRFSAERPKGSFSTLEIQRTEQGDSAMYLCASSPRQGSYNEQFFGPGTRLTVL.

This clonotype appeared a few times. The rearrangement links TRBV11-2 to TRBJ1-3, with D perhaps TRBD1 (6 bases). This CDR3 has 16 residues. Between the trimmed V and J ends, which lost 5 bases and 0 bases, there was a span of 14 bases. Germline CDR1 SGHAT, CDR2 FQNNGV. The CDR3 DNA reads TGTGCCAGCAGCAAAATACAGGGAAGCTCTGGAAACACCATATATTTT. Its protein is CASSKIQGSSGNTIYF. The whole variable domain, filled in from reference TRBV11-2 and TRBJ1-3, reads EAGVAQSPRYKIIEKRQSVAFWCNPISGHATLYWYQQILGQGPKLLIQFQNNGVVDDSQLPKDRFSAERLKGVDSTLKIQPAKLEDSAVYLCASSKIQGSSGNTIYFGEGSWLTVV.

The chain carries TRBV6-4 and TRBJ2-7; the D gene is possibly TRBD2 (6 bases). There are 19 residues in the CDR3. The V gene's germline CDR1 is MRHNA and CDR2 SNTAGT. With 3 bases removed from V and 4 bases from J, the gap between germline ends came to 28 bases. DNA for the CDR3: TGTGCCAGCAGTGAACCGACAAGGCCGGGACTCCACATCACTTACGAGCAGTACTTC. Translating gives CASSEPTRPGLHITYEQYF.

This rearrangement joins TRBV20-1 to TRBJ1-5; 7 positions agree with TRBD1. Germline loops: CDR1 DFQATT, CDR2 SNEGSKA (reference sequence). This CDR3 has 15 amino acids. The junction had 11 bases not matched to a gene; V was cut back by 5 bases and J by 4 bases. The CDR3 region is CSAPRADRANQPQHF. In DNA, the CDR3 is TGCAGTGCTCCCCGGGCCGACAGGGCGAATCAGCCCCAGCATTTT.

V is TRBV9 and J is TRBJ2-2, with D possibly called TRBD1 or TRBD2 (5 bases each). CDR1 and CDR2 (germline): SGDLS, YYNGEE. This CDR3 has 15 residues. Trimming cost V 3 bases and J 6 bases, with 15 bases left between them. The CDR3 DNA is TGTGCCAGCAGCGCCGGGCCGGGGCGCGCCGGGGAGCTGTTTTTT. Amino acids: CASSAGPGRAGELFF.

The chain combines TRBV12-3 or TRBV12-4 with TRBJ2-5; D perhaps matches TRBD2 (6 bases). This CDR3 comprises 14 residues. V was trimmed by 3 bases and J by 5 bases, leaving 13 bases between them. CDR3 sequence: CASSFGDLKETQYF. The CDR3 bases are TGTGCCAGCAGTTTCGGGGACTTAAAGGAGACCCAGTACTTC.

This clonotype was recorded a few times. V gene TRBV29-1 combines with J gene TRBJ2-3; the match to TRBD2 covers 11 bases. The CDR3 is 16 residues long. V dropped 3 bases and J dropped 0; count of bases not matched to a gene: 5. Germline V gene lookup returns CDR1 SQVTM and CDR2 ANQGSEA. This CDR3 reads CSVDARTSGSTDTQYF. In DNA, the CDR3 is TGCAGCGTTGATGCCCGGACTAGCGGGAGCACAGATACGCAGTATTTT.

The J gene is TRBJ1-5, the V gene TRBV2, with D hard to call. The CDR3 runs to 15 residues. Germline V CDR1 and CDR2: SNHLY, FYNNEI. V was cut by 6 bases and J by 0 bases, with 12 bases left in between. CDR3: CASSPRTDSNQPQHF. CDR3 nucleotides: TGTGCCAGCAGCCCGCGGACGGATAGCAATCAGCCCCAGCATTTT.

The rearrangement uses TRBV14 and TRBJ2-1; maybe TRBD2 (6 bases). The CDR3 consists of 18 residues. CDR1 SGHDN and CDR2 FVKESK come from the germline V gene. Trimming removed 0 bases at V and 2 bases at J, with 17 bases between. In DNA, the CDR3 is TGTGCCAGCAGCCAAGACAGCTACGGGACTCTGCCCTACAATGAGCAGTTCTTC. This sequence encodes CASSQDSYGTLPYNEQFF.

CDR3 region: CASSSVGQGHNEKLFF. The CDR3 nucleotides are TGTGCCAGCAGCTCAGTAGGACAGGGCCATAATGAAAAACTGTTTTTT. The genes are TRBV7-2 and TRBJ1-4; 8 bases align to TRBD1. Germline loops: CDR1 SGHTA, CDR2 FQGNSA. V trimming: 4 bases; J trimming: 4 bases; junction bases outside the gene matches: 8. This CDR3 contains 16 residues.

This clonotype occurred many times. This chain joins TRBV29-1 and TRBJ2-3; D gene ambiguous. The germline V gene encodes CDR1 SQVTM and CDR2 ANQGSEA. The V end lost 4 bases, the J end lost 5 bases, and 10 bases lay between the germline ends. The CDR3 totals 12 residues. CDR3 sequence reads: CSVVLLRDTQYF. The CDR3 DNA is TGCAGCGTTGTGTTGTTAAGAGATACGCAGTATTTT.

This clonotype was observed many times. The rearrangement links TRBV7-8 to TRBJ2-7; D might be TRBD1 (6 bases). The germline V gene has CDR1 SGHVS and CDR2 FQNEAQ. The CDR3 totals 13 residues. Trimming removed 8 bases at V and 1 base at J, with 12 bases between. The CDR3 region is CASSQGQSYEQYF. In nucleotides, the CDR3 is TGTGCCAGCTCCCAGGGGCAGTCCTACGAGCAGTACTTC.

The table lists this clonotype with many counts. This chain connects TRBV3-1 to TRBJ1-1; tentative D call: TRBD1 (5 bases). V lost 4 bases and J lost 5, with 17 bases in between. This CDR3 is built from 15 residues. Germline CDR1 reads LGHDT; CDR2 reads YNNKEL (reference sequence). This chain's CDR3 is CASSLAAGLMTEAFF. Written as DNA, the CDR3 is TGTGCCAGCAGCCTTGCGGCAGGGTTGATGACTGAAGCTTTCTTT.